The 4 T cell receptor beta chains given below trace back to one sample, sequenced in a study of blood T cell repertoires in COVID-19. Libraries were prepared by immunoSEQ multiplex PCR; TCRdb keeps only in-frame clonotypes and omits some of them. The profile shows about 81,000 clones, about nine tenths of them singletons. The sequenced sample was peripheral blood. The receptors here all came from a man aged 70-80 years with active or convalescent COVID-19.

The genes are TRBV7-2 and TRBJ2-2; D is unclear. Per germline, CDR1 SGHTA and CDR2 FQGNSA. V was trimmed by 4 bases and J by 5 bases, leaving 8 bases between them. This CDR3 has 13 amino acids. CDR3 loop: CASSSSWTGELFF. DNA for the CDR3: TGTGCCAGCAGCTCTAGTTGGACCGGGGAGCTGTTTTTT. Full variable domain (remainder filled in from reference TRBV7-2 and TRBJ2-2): GAGVSQSPSNKVTEKGKDVELRCDPISGHTALYWYRQSLGQGLEFLIYFQGNSAPDKSGLPSDRFSAERTGGSVSTLTIQRTQQEDSAVYLCASSSSWTGELFFGEGSRLTVL.

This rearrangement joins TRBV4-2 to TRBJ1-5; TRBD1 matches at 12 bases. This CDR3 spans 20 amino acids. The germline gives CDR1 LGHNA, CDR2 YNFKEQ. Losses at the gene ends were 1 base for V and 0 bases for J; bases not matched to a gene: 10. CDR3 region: CASSQVVGTGGPFSNQPQHF. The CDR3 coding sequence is TGTGCCAGCAGCCAAGTAGTCGGGACAGGGGGCCCATTTAGCAATCAGCCCCAGCATTTT.

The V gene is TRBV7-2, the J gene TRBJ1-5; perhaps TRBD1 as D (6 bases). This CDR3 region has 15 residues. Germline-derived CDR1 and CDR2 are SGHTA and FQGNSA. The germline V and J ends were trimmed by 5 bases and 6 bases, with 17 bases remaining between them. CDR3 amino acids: CASSSQWGLGQPQHF. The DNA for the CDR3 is TGTGCCAGCAGCAGCCAGTGGGGGCTGGGTCAGCCCCAGCATTTT.

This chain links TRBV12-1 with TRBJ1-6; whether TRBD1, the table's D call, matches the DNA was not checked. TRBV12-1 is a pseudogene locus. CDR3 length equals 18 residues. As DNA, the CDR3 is TGTGCCAGCAGCTTTGATTTCGAGGGGGTGGGTTATAATTCACCCCTCCACTTT. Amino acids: CASSFDFEGVGYNSPLHF.